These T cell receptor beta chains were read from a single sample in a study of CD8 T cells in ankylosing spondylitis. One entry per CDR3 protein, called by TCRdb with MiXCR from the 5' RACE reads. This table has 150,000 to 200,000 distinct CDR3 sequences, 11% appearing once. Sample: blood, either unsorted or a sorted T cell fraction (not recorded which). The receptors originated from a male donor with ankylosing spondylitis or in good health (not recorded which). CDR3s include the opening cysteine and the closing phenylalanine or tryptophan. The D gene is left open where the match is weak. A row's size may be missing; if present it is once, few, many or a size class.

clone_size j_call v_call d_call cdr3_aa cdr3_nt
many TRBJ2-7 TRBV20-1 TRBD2 CSARDISSGGAFEQYF TGCAGTGCTAGAGATATAAGTAGCGGGGGGGCCTTCGAGCAGTACTTC
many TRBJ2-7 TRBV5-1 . CASSLEGMWAYEQYF TGCGCCAGCAGCTTGGAGGGGATGTGGGCCTACGAGCAGTACTTC
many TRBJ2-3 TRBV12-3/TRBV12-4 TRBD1 CASSPNRGRGTDTQYF TGTGCCAGCAGTCCCAACAGGGGCCGGGGCACAGATACGCAGTATTTT
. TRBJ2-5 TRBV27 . CASSWGRAGETQYF TGTGCCAGCAGTTGGGGCAGGGCGGGAGAGACCCAGTACTTC
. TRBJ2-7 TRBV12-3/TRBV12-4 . CASSFSGSDEQYF TGTGCCAGCAGTTTCAGTGGTTCTGACGAGCAGTACTTC
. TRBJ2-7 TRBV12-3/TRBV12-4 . CASRLATGQQYF TGTGCCAGCAGGCTAGCGACAGGGCAGCAGTACTTC
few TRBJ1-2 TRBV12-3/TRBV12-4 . CASSLAREEYFYGYTF TGTGCCAGCAGTTTAGCCAGGGAGGAGTACTTCTATGGCTACACCTTC
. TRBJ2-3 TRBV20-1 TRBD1 CNATQGATNMNTQYF TGCAATGCCACGCAGGGGGCCACTAATATGAATACGCAGTATTTT
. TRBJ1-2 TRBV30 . CAWSVPQISGYTF TGTGCCTGGAGTGTACCCCAGATTAGTGGCTACACCTTC
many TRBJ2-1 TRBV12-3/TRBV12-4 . CASSTTSNEQFF TGTGCCAGCAGCACGACTAGCAATGAGCAGTTCTTC
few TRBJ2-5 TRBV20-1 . CSARDKTRGGRGTQYF TGCAGTGCTAGAGATAAGACTAGGGGGGGCAGGGGGACCCAGTACTTC
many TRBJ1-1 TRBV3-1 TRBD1 CASSDRVGNTEAFF TGTGCCAGCAGCGACAGGGTCGGGAACACTGAAGCTTTCTTT
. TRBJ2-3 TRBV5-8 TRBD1 CASSLTGAPDMQYF TGTGCCAGCAGCCTGACAGGGGCCCCAGATATGCAGTATTTT
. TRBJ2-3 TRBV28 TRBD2 CASIRAGTTHTDTQYF TGTGCCAGCATCCGGGCCGGGACTACCCACACAGATACGCAGTATTTT
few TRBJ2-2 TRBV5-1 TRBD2 CASSGTSDTNTGELFF TGCGCCAGCAGTGGGACTAGCGATACGAACACCGGGGAGCTGTTTTTT
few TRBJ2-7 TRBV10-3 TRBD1 CAISDDRGVVGEQYF TGTGCCATCAGTGACGACAGGGGAGTTGTGGGCGAGCAGTACTTC
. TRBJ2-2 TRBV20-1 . CSARGGANTGELFF TGCAGTGCCAGGGGAGGAGCGAACACCGGGGAGCTGTTTTTT
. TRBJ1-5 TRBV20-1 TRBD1 CSVRRQGMSNQPQHF TGCAGTGTTCGAAGACAGGGGATGAGCAATCAGCCCCAGCATTTT
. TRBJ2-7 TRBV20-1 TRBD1 CSWDRDDEQYF TGCAGCTGGGACAGGGATGACGAGCAGTACTTC
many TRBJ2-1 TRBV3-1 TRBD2 CASSHGLAGCHEQFF TGTGCCAGCAGCCATGGGTTAGCGGGGTGTCATGAGCAGTTCTTC
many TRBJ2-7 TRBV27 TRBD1 CASSPGTALYEQYF TGTGCCAGCAGTCCCGGGACAGCTCTCTACGAGCAGTACTTC
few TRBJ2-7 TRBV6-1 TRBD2 CASNKGRGAYEQYF TGTGCCAGCAACAAGGGGCGGGGGGCCTACGAGCAGTACTTC
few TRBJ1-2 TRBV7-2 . CASSLDPASYGYTF TGTGCCAGCAGCCTCGACCCAGCCTCCTATGGCTACACCTTC
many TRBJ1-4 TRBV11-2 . CASRPARGVDEKLFF TGTGCCAGCAGACCAGCCAGGGGTGTCGATGAAAAACTGTTTTTT
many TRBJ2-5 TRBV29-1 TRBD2 CSVELGLAGGIGETQYF TGCAGCGTTGAATTGGGACTAGCGGGAGGAATTGGAGAGACCCAGTACTTC
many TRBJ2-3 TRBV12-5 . CASGPSGSTDTQYF TGTGCTAGTGGACCCAGCGGGAGCACAGATACGCAGTATTTT
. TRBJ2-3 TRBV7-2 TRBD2 CASSFPGLVSDTQYF TGTGCCAGCAGCTTTCCCGGACTAGTCTCAGATACGCAGTATTTT
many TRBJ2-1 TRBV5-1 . CASSLGSGSYNEQFF TGCGCCAGCAGCTTGGGGAGCGGCTCCTACAATGAGCAGTTCTTC
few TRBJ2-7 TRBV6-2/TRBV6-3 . CASSGANYEQYF TGTGCCAGCAGTGGGGCAAACTACGAGCAGTACTTC
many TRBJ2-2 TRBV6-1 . CASSEGASLVSF TGTGCCAGCAGTGAAGGGGCCAGTTTAGTTTCTTTT
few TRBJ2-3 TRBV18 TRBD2 CASSPLSGKTTDTQYF TGTGCCAGCTCACCACTTAGCGGGAAGACCACAGATACGCAGTATTTT
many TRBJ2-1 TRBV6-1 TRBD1 CASSPQGARVYNEQFF TGTGCCAGCAGCCCACAGGGGGCGCGAGTTTACAATGAGCAGTTCTTC
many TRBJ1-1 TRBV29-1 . CSVDTGPTEAFF TGCAGCGTTGACACGGGGCCCACTGAAGCTTTCTTT
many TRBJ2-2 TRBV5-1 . CASSFPGSAQNIGELFF TGCGCCAGCAGCTTTCCGGGTAGCGCTCAGAACATCGGGGAGCTGTTTTTT
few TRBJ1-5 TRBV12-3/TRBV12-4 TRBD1 CASTKDRGNQPQHF TGTGCCAGCACTAAGGACAGGGGTAATCAGCCCCAGCATTTT
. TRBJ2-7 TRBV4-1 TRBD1 CASSQVGQAYEQYF TGCGCCAGCAGCCAGGTAGGACAGGCCTACGAGCAGTACTTC
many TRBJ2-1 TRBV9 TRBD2 CASSVAGTSGHNEQFF TGTGCCAGCAGCGTAGCCGGGACTAGCGGCCACAATGAGCAGTTCTTC
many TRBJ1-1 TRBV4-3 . CASSQAGELNTEAFF TGCGCCAGCAGCCAAGCAGGGGAGTTGAACACTGAAGCTTTCTTT
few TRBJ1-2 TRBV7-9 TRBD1 CASSPSTQGQVGYTF TGTGCCAGCAGCCCATCAACACAGGGGCAGGTTGGCTACACCTTC
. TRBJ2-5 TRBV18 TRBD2 CASSPRNRAGEAQYF TGTGCCAGCTCACCAAGGAACCGGGCGGGAGAGGCCCAGTACTTC
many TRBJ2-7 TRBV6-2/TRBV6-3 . CASSGSGFAYEQYF TGTGCCAGCAGCGGTAGCGGTTTTGCCTACGAGCAGTACTTC
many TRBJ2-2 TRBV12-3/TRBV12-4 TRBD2 CASSFRLAGDTGELFF TGTGCCAGCAGTTTCAGGCTAGCGGGAGACACCGGGGAGCTGTTTTTT
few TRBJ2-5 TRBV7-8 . CASSFLGFGETQYF TGTGCCAGCAGCTTTCTTGGATTTGGGGAGACCCAGTACTTC
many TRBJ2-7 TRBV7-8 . CASSRGLSYEQYF TGTGCCAGCAGCCGCGGACTCTCCTACGAGCAGTACTTC
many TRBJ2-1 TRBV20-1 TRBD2 CSARENRLAGGFSYNEQFF TGCAGTGCTAGAGAGAATAGGCTAGCGGGGGGTTTCTCCTACAATGAGCAGTTCTTC
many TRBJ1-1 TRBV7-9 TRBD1 CASRNRDSQAFF TGTGCCAGCAGAAATCGGGACAGTCAAGCTTTCTTT
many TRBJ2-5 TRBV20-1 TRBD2 CSARHSGSTETQYF TGCAGTGCTAGACATAGCGGGAGTACCGAGACCCAGTACTTC
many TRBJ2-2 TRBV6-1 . CASRPLVLRYTGELFF TGTGCCAGCAGGCCACTCGTGTTGCGGTACACCGGGGAGCTGTTTTTT
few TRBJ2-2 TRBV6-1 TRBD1 CASRTFGTGLHGELFF TGTGCCAGCAGGACGTTTGGGACAGGGCTCCACGGGGAGCTGTTTTTT
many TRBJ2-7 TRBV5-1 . CARGYEQYF TGCGCCAGGGGGTACGAGCAGTACTTC
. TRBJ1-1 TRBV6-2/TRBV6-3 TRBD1 CASTQDRTLNTEAFF TGTGCCAGCACCCAGGACAGGACTTTGAACACTGAAGCTTTCTTT
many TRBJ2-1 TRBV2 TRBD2 CASRRGGPFGEQFF TGTGCCAGCAGACGCGGGGGGCCTTTTGGGGAGCAGTTCTTC
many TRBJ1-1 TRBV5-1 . CASSLSGQNTEAFF TGCGCCAGCAGCCTTAGCGGGCAGAACACTGAAGCTTTCTTT
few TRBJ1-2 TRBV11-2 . CASSPTVGVYGYTF TGTGCCAGCAGCCCTACTGTCGGGGTCTATGGCTACACCTTC
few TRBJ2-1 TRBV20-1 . CSARELRTAGEQFF TGCAGTGCTAGAGAGCTTAGGACAGCTGGTGAGCAGTTCTTC